The text below deals with one TCR beta chain. The antigen remains undetermined. The data were obtained in a study of T cells in Graves' hyperthyroidism and ophthalmopathy. Study observations and caveats: A 13 V-J model separated ophthalmopathy from stable hyperthyroidism.

Diagnosis relied on clinical symptoms, serum thyroxine and TRAb, thyroid ultrasound and orbital computed tomography. Researchers amplified the TCR beta CDR3 regions from RNA transcripts. The HTBI primer set was used in a first-round RT-PCR of the TCR CDR3. TCRdb independently ran MiXCR on the multiplex PCR reads; one entry per CDR3 protein. The sample includes hundreds of thousands of distinct CDR3 sequences, 15% to 20% seen only once; the top ten take 16%. The sample comprised blood. The TCR was taken from a woman aged 45-65 years with Graves' hyperthyroidism that later progressed to Graves' ophthalmopathy.

CDR3 sequence: CASSWGRGSSSTDTQYF. Here the CDR3 DNA reads TGTGCCAGCAGCTGGGGGCGGGGGAGCTCTAGCACAGATACGCAGTATTTT. This chain links TRBV5-4 with TRBJ2-3, with D perhaps TRBD2 (7 bases). Germline V CDR1 and CDR2: SGHNT, YYREEE (reference sequence). Trimming shortened V by 3 bases and J by 0 bases, and 17 bases separated the two germline ends. CDR3 length equals 17 residues.